This entry concerns a single T cell receptor beta chain. The target antigen is unknown. The data originate from a study of cytomegalovirus exposure and HLA in healthy donors. Primers included in the PCR were 60 Vbeta and 13 Jbeta primers. Using immunoSEQ multiplex PCR, the repertoire was profiled, and TCRdb retains in-frame clones only, with some absent. The data hold approximately 190,000 clones, with more than 75% observed a single time. Study-level findings and limits: Highest at DRB1 and lowest at HLA-C, TCR association rates differed among HLA loci in a later analysis. Beyond CMV serostatus, there was no information to go on about immune exposure. Among CMV-associated TCR beta chains, most appeared HLA-restricted in a later analysis.

The sequenced sample was PBMCs. The TCR comes from a woman under 30 in good health and CMV-seronegative.

This chain's CDR3 is CAHRDTQYF. The CDR3, as DNA: TGTGCCCACCGGGATACGCAGTATTTT. This chain joins TRBV7-4 and TRBJ2-3; no firm D call. Between the trimmed V and J ends, which lost 11 bases and 6 bases, there was a span of 6 bases. The germline V gene encodes CDR1 SGHVT and CDR2 SQSDAQ. This CDR3 contains 9 residues.